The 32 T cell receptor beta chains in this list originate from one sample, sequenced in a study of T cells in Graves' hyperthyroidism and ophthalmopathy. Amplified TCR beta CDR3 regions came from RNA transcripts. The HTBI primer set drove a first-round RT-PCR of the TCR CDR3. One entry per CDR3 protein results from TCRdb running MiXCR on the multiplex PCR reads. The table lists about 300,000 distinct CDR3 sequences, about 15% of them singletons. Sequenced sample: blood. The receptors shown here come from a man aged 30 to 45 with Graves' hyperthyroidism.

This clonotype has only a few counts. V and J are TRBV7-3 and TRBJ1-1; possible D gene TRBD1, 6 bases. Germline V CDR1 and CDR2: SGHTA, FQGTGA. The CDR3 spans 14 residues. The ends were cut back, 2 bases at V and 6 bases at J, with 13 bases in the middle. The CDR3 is CASSLLGGSSEAFF. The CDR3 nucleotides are TGTGCCAGCAGCTTATTGGGGGGCTCGTCTGAAGCTTTCTTT.

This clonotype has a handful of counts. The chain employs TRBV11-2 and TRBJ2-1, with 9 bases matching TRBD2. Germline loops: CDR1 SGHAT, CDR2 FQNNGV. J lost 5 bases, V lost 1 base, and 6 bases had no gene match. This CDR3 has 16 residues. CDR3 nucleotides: TGTGCCAGCAGCTTAGGACGGCTAGCGGGAAACAATGAGCAGTTCTTC. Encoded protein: CASSLGRLAGNNEQFF. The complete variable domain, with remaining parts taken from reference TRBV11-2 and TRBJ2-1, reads EAGVAQSPRYKIIEKRQSVAFWCNPISGHATLYWYQQILGQGPKLLIQFQNNGVVDDSQLPKDRFSAERLKGVDSTLKIQPAKLEDSAVYLCASSLGRLAGNNEQFFGPGTRLTVL.

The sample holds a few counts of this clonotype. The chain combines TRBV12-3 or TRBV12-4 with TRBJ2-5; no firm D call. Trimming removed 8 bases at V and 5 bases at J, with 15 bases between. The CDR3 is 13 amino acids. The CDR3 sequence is CASRFLNGETQYF. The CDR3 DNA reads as TGTGCCAGCCGCTTTCTAAATGGGGAGACCCAGTACTTC.

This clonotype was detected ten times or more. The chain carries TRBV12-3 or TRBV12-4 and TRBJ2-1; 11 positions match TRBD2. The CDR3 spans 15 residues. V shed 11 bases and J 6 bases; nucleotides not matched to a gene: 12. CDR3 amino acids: CAGGSGTSGPNEQFF. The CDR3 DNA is TGTGCCGGGGGATCCGGGACTAGCGGACCCAATGAGCAGTTCTTC.

The CDR3 sequence is CASSPDPNSNQPQHF. DNA of the CDR3: TGCGCCAGCAGCCCCGACCCTAATAGCAATCAGCCCCAGCATTTT. V is TRBV4-1 and J is TRBJ1-5; D ambiguous. CDR1 is MGHRA, CDR2 YSYEKL, per germline. The CDR3 length is 15 residues. Deletions cut 4 bases from V and 0 bases from J, with 10 bases between.

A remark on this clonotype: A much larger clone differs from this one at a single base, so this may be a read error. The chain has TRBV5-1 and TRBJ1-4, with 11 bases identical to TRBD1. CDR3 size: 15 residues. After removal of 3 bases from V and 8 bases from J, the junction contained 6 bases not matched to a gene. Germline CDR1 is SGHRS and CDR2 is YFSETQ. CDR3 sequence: CASSWGTGGTEKLFF. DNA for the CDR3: TGCGCCAGCAGCTGGGGGACAGGGGGGACCGAAAAACTGTTTTTT. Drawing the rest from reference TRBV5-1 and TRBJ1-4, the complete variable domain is KAGVTQTPRYLIKTRGQQVTLSCSPISGHRSVSWYQQTPGQGLQFLFEYFSETQRNKGNFPGRFSGRQFSNSRSEMNVSTLELGDSALYLCASSWGTGGTEKLFFGSGTQLSVL.

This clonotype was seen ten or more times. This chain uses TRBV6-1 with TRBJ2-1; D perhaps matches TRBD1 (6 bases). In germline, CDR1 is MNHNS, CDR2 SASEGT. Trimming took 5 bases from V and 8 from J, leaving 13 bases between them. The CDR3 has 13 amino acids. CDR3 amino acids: CASSTGYRDEQFF. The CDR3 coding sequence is TGTGCCAGCAGTACAGGGTACCGAGATGAGCAGTTCTTC.

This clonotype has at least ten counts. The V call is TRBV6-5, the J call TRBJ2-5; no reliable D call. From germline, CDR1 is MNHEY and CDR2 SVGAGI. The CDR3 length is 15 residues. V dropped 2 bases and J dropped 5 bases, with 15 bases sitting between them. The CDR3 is CASSYRSLLGETQYF. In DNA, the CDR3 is TGTGCCAGCAGTTACAGGTCCCTTTTGGGGGAGACCCAGTACTTC.

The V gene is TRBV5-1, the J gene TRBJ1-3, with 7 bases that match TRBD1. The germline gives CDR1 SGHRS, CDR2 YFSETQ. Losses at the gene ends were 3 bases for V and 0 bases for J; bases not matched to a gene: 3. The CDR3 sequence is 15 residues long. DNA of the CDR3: TGCGCCAGCAGCTCGACAGGGAGCTCTGGAAACACCATATATTTT. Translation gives CASSSTGSSGNTIYF.

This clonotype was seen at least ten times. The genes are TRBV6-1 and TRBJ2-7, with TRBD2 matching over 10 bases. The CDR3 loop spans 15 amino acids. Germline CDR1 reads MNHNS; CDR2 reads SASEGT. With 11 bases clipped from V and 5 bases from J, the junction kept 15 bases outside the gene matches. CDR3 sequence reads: CAVQGIAGGGNEQYF. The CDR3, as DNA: TGTGCCGTCCAGGGAATAGCGGGAGGTGGGAACGAGCAGTACTTC.

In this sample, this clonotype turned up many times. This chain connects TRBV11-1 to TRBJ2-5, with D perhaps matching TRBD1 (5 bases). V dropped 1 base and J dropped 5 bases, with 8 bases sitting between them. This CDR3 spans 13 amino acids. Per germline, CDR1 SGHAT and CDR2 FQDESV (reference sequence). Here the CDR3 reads CASSLDRSETQYF. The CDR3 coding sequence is TGTGCCAGCAGCTTAGACAGGTCTGAGACCCAGTACTTC.

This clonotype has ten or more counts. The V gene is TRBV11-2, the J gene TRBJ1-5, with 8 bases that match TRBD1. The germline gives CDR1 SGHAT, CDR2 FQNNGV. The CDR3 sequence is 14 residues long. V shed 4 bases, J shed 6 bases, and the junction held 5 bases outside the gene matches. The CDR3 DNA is TGTGCCAGCAGCTCGACAGGGGATAGTCAGCCCCAGCATTTT. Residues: CASSSTGDSQPQHF.

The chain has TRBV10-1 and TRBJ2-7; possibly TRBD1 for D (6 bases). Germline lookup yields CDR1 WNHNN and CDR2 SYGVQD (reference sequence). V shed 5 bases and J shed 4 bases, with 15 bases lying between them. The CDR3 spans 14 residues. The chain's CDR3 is CASSLRQGNYEQYF. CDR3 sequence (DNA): TGCGCCAGCAGTCTCCGGCAGGGGAATTACGAGCAGTACTTC.

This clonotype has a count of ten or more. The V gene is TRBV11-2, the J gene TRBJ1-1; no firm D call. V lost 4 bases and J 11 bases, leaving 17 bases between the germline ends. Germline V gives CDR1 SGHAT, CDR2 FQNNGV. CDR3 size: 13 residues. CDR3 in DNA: TGTGCCAGCAGCTCCCAAGGAATCGGGGTGGCTTTCTTT. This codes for CASSSQGIGVAFF.

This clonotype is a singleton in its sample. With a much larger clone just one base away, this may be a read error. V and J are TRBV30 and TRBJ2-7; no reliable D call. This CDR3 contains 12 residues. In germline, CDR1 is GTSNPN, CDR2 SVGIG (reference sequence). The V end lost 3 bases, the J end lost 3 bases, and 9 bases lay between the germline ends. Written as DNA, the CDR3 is TGTGCCTGGAGCCGGATAGTCTACGAGCAGTACTTC. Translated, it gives CAWSRIVYEQYF. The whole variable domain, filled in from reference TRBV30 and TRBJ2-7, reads SQTIHQWPATLVQPVGSPLSLECTVEGTSNPNLYWYRQAAGRGLQLLFYSVGIGQISSEVPQNLSASRPQDRQFILSSKKLLLSDSGFYLCAWSRIVYEQYFGPGTRLTVT.

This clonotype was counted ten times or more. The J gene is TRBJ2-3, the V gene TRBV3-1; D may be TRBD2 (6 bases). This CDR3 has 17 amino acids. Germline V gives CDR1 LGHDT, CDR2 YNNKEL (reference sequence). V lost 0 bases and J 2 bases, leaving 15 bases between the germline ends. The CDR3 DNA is TGTGCCAGCAGCCAAGATAATGGGGACTTCTACACAGATACGCAGTATTTT. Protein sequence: CASSQDNGDFYTDTQYF.

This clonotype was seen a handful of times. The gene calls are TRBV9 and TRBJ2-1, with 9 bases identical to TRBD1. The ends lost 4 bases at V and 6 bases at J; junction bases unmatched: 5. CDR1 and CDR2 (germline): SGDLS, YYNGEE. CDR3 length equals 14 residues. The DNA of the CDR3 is TGTGCCAGCAGCTGGACAGGGGAGGGCAATGAGCAGTTCTTC. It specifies CASSWTGEGNEQFF.

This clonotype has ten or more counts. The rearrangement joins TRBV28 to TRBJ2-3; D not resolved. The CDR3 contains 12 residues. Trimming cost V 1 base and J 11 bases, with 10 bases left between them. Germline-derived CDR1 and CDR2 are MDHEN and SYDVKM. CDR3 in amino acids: CASSLYGALQYF. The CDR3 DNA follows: TGTGCCAGCAGTTTATATGGAGCACTGCAGTATTTT.

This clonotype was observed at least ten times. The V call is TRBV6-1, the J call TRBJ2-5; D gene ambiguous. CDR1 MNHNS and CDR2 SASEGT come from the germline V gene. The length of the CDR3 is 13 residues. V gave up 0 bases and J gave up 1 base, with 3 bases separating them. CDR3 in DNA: TGTGCCAGCAGTGAAGCGATCCAAGAGACCCAGTACTTC. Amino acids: CASSEAIQETQYF.

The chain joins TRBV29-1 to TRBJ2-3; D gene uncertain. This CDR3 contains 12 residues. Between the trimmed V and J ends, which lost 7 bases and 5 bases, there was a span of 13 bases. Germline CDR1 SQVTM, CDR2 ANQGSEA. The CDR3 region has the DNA TGCAGCGGGGGTCACGGGCGAGATACGCAGTATTTT. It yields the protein CSGGHGRDTQYF.

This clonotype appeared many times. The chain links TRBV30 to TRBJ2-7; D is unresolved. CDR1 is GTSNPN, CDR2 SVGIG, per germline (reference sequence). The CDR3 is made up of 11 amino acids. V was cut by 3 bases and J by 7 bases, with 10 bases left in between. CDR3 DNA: TGTGCCTGGAGATCCTTCGGAGAGCAGTACTTC. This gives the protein CAWRSFGEQYF.

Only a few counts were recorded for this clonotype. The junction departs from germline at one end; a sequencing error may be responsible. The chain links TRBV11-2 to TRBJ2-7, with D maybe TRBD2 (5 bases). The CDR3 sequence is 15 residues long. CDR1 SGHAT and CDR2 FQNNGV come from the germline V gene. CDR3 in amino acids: CASSLGPSRPYERYF. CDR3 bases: TGTGCCAGCAGCTTAGGTCCTAGCCGACCCTACGAGCGGTACTTC.

CDR3 bases: TGTGCCACCAGGACTTCGGGACAGGTAGACAATGAGCAGTTCTTC. This sequence encodes CATRTSGQVDNEQFF. The chain recombines TRBV24-1 with TRBJ2-1; 8 bases line up with TRBD1. Germline CDR1 and CDR2: KGHDR and SFDVKD. The V segment lost 7 bases and the J segment 5 bases; nucleotides outside the gene matches: 9. CDR3 length equals 15 residues.

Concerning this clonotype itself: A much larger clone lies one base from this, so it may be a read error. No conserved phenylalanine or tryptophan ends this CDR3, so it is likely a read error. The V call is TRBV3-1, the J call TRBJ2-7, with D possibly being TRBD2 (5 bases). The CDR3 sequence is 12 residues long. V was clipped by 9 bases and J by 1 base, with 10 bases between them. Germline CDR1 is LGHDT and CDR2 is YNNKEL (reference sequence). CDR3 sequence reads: CASGGLSYEQYL. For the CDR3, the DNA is TGTGCCAGTGGCGGGCTTTCCTACGAGCAGTACCTC.

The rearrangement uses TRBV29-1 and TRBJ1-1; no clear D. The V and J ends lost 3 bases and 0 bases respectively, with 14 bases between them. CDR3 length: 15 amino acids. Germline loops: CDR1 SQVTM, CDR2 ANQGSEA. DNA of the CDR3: TGCAGCGTTGACAGTAAAAAAGGAATGAACACTGAAGCTTTCTTT. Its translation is CSVDSKKGMNTEAFF.

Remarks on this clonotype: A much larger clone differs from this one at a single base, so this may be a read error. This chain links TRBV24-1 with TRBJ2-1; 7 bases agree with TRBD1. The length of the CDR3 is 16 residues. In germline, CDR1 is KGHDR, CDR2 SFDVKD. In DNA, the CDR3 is TGTGCCACCAGTGACTCCGGGACAGTCGCCTACAGTGAGCAGTTCTTC. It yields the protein CATSDSGTVAYSEQFF.

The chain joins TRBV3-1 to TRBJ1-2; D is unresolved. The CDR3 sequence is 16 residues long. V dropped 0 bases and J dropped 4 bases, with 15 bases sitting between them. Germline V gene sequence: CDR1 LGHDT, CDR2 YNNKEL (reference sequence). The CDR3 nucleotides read TGTGCCAGCAGCCAAGATGGAACAGCCCCCATCTATGGCTACACCTTC. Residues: CASSQDGTAPIYGYTF.

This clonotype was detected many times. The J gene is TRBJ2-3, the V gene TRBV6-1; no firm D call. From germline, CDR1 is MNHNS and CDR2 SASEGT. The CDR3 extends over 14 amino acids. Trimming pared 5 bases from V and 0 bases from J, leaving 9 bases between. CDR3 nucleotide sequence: TGTGCCAGCAGTTATACTTCTAGCACAGATACGCAGTATTTT. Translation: CASSYTSSTDTQYF.

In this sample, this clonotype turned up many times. The CDR3: CSGRLAGGSYEQYF. Written as DNA, the CDR3 is TGCAGTGGAAGACTAGCGGGCGGCTCCTACGAGCAGTACTTC. The chain employs TRBV20-1 and TRBJ2-7; 10 bases match TRBD2. The CDR3 has 14 amino acids. Germline lookup yields CDR1 DFQATT and CDR2 SNEGSKA (reference sequence). V dropped 7 bases and J dropped 0; count of bases not matched to a gene: 6.

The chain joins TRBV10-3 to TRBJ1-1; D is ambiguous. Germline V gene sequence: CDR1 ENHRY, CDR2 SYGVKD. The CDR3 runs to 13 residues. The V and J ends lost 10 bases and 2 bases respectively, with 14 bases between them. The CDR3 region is CANWAGGNTEAFF. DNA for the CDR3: TGTGCCAACTGGGCGGGAGGCAACACTGAAGCTTTCTTT.

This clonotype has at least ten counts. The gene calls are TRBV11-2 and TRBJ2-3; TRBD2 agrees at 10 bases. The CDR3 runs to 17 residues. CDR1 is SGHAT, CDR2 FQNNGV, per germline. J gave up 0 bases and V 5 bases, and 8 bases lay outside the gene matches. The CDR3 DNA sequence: TGTGCCAGCAGCGTCGCGTTACTAGCGGGAAGCACAGATACGCAGTATTTT. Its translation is CASSVALLAGSTDTQYF.

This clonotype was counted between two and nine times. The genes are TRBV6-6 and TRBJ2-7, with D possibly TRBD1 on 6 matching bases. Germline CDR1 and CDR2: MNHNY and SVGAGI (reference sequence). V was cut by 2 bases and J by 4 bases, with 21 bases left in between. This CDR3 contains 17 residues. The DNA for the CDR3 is TGTGCCAGCAGTTACGATTCGTCTGGTCAGGGGCCTTACGAGCAGTACTTC. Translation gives CASSYDSSGQGPYEQYF.